One sample yielded the 22 T cell receptor beta chains listed below, sequenced in a study of T cells after yellow fever vaccination. TCRdb processed the 5' RACE reads anew with MiXCR; each CDR3 protein has one entry. In the table there are approximately 250,000 distinct CDR3 sequences, roughly 6.8% of which are singletons. The specimen comprised CD4+ T cells sorted from PBMCs, sampled on the day of the yellow fever booster vaccination. Receptor source: a man aged 30-40 years who received the YFV17D yellow fever vaccine.

This clonotype came up a few times. J is TRBJ2-1 and V is TRBV4-3; the match to TRBD2 covers 16 bases. The V segment lost 3 bases and the J segment 10 bases; nucleotides outside the gene matches: 3. Germline V lookup: CDR1 LGHNA, CDR2 YSLEER. This CDR3 comprises 15 residues. CDR3 protein: CASSHGTSGRAEQFF. The CDR3 nucleotides read TGCGCCAGCAGCCACGGGACTAGCGGGAGGGCCGAGCAGTTCTTC.

This clonotype has a count of ten or more. The rearrangement uses TRBV6-5 and TRBJ2-1; TRBD2 matches 8 bases. Unmatched junction bases numbered 6, after V lost 6 bases and J lost 2 bases. Germline V gives CDR1 MNHEY, CDR2 SVGAGI. The CDR3 is made up of 15 amino acids. The chain's CDR3 is CASRLTSGTYNEQFF. Written as DNA, the CDR3 is TGTGCCAGCAGATTAACTAGCGGCACCTACAATGAGCAGTTCTTC.

There are many counts of this clonotype. The V and J genes are TRBV24-1 and TRBJ2-7; 8 bases match TRBD2. Trimming at V came to 5 bases and at J to 3 bases, leaving 8 bases not matched to a gene. The V gene's germline CDR1 is KGHDR and CDR2 SFDVKD. This CDR3 is built from 15 residues. The CDR3 sequence is CATSARGAGVYEQYF. CDR3 sequence (DNA): TGTGCCACCAGTGCCCGGGGAGCGGGAGTCTACGAGCAGTACTTC.

The gene calls are TRBV7-3 and TRBJ2-6; a possible D gene is TRBD1 (5 bases). The CDR3 totals 16 residues. Between the trimmed V and J ends, which lost 3 bases and 3 bases, there was a span of 12 bases. Per the germline V gene, CDR1 is SGHTA and CDR2 is FQGTGA. Here the CDR3 reads CASSFQGTSGANVLTF. The CDR3 DNA is TGTGCCAGCAGCTTCCAGGGAACGAGTGGGGCCAACGTCCTGACTTTC. The variable domain in full, with the rest retrieved from reference TRBV7-3 and TRBJ2-6, is GAGVSQTPSNKVTEKGKYVELRCDPISGHTALYWYRQSLGQGPEFLIYFQGTGAADDSGLPNDRFFAVRPEGSVSTLKIQRTERGDSAVYLCASSFQGTSGANVLTFGAGSRLTVL.

This chain uses TRBV19 with TRBJ2-1; 10 bases map to TRBD1. V lost 5 bases to trimming and J lost 4 bases; unmatched junction nucleotides: 8. The CDR3 totals 16 residues. CDR1 and CDR2 from the germline V gene are LNHDA and SQIVND (reference sequence). CDR3 sequence: CASSDSGTGAYNEQFF. CDR3 sequence (DNA): TGTGCCAGTAGTGATTCCGGGACAGGGGCTTACAATGAGCAGTTCTTC.

This clonotype has a count of ten or more. This rearrangement joins TRBV19 to TRBJ2-1; D ambiguous. The CDR3 totals 13 residues. Germline-derived CDR1 and CDR2 are LNHDA and SQIVND (reference sequence). V was trimmed by 1 base and J by 9 bases, leaving 10 bases between them. CDR3 bases: TGTGCCAGTAGTATAGGGCGAGGCGTTGAGCAGTTCTTC. Translating gives CASSIGRGVEQFF.

The V gene is TRBV30, the J gene TRBJ2-3; D uncertain. Trimming stripped 1 base from V and 0 bases from J, with 2 bases between. The germline CDR1 and CDR2 sequences are GTSNPN and SVGIG (reference sequence). The CDR3 runs to 12 residues. Here the CDR3 DNA reads TGTGCCTGGAGTGCCAGCACAGATACGCAGTATTTT. Translated: CAWSASTDTQYF.

This clonotype was seen a few times. The J gene is TRBJ1-4, the V gene TRBV9; 7 bases match TRBD1. J lost 4 bases, V lost 3 bases, and 6 bases had no gene match. The CDR3 extends over 15 amino acids. The V gene's germline CDR1 is SGDLS and CDR2 YYNGEE. The CDR3: CASSAGNRGNEKLFF. Here the CDR3 DNA reads TGTGCCAGCAGCGCCGGGAACAGGGGTAATGAAAAACTGTTTTTT.

The sample holds many counts of this clonotype. V and J are TRBV20-1 and TRBJ2-7, with 9 bases matching TRBD2. From germline, CDR1 is DFQATT and CDR2 SNEGSKA (reference sequence). This CDR3 has 14 amino acids. With V trimmed by 6 bases and J by 4 bases, 10 bases remained unmatched. In nucleotides, the CDR3 is TGCAGTGCAAGCCTGGGACTAGCAGAATACGAGCAGTACTTC. Protein product: CSASLGLAEYEQYF.

The CDR3 region has the DNA TGCAGTGCAAGGACTAGCGGAAATACCTACGAGCAGTACTTC. Translation: CSARTSGNTYEQYF. The V call is TRBV20-1, the J call TRBJ2-7, with 10 positions matching TRBD2. The CDR3 covers 14 residues. J gave up 2 bases and V 6 bases, and 7 bases lay outside the gene matches. Per germline, CDR1 DFQATT and CDR2 SNEGSKA (reference sequence).

This clonotype appeared many times. CDR3 residues: CSARDGRAPYNEQFF. CDR3 nucleotide sequence: TGCAGTGCTAGAGATGGGAGAGCCCCCTACAATGAGCAGTTCTTC. The chain couples TRBV20-1 to TRBJ2-1, with TRBD2 as a possible D gene (5 bases). Germline values: CDR1 DFQATT, CDR2 SNEGSKA (reference sequence). The CDR3 is 15 residues long. V was pared by 0 bases and J by 2 bases, with 11 bases between.

There are a few counts of this clonotype. The genes are TRBV28 and TRBJ1-6, with D hard to call. CDR3 length: 13 amino acids. Germline V gene lookup returns CDR1 MDHEN and CDR2 SYDVKM. Trimming shortened V by 6 bases and J by 8 bases, and 11 bases separated the two germline ends. The CDR3 DNA reads as TGTGCCAGCAGCCCGGAGTGGGATTCACCCCTCCACTTT. Its translation: CASSPEWDSPLHF.

V usage is TRBV20-1 and J usage is TRBJ2-1; no reliable D call. Trimming took off 6 bases at V and 8 bases at J, with 14 bases between the two ends. Germline V gene lookup returns CDR1 DFQATT and CDR2 SNEGSKA (reference sequence). This CDR3 comprises 12 residues. CDR3 amino acids: CSAQRDGDEQFF. In nucleotides, the CDR3 is TGCAGTGCCCAACGAGATGGGGATGAGCAGTTCTTC.

This clonotype was recorded many times. The chain employs TRBV10-3 and TRBJ1-1; D uncertain. The germline CDR1 and CDR2 sequences are ENHRY and SYGVKD. With 7 bases removed from V and 4 bases from J, the gap between germline ends came to 16 bases. The CDR3 is 14 amino acids. The CDR3 is CAITREGSGTEAFF. The DNA of the CDR3 is TGTGCCATCACCCGGGAAGGGTCGGGCACTGAAGCTTTCTTT.

This clonotype was detected only a few times. V is TRBV29-1 and J is TRBJ1-2; D remains ambiguous. The V end lost 7 bases, the J end lost 1 base, and 13 bases lay between the germline ends. This CDR3 has 13 amino acids. The germline V gene has CDR1 SQVTM and CDR2 ANQGSEA. CDR3 residues: CSAASGVNYGYTF. The CDR3 nucleotides are TGCAGCGCCGCTTCAGGAGTTAACTATGGCTACACCTTC.

In this sample, this clonotype turned up many times. The chain joins TRBV25-1 to TRBJ2-1; 10 bases fit TRBD2. V lost 3 bases and J lost 7; bases outside the gene matches: 9. The CDR3 is made up of 16 amino acids. CDR1 and CDR2 (germline): MGHDK, SYGVNS. The CDR3 DNA reads TGTGCCAGCAGTGATGGGAGCGGGAGGGCCTGGAATGAGCAGTTCTTC. Protein: CASSDGSGRAWNEQFF.

This rearrangement joins TRBV20-1 to TRBJ1-1; TRBD1 might be the D (6 bases). The V gene's germline CDR1 is DFQATT and CDR2 SNEGSKA (reference sequence). The CDR3 runs 13 residues. V was clipped by 6 bases and J by 4 bases, with 15 bases between them. The DNA for the CDR3 is TGCAGTGCCATATGGACAGTTTCCACTGAAGCTTTCTTT. It translates to CSAIWTVSTEAFF.

This clonotype turned up a few times. The CDR3 is CASSLLSGGYGYTF. The CDR3 DNA is TGTGCCAGCAGCTTATTATCAGGGGGCTATGGCTACACCTTC. This chain connects TRBV7-9 to TRBJ1-2; 7 positions agree with TRBD1. CDR3 length: 14 amino acids. Trimming at V came to 2 bases and at J to 4 bases, leaving 4 bases not matched to a gene. The germline gives CDR1 SEHNR, CDR2 FQNEAQ (reference sequence).

The chain has TRBV20-1 and TRBJ1-1; a possible D gene is TRBD1 (5 bases). Germline CDR1 is DFQATT and CDR2 is SNEGSKA (reference sequence). There are 13 residues in the CDR3. Trimming stripped 5 bases from V and 0 bases from J, with 10 bases between. CDR3 nucleotide sequence: TGCAGTGCTGTAAACAGGTTGAACACTGAAGCTTTCTTT. It specifies CSAVNRLNTEAFF.

To note about this clonotype: The junction does not match germline at one end; this may be a read error. CDR3 coding DNA: TGCAGTGCCGAAGGGGCGAAAACCGGGGAGCTGTTTTTT. Its translation is CSAEGAKTGELFF. V is TRBV20-1 and J is TRBJ2-2; perhaps TRBD1 as D (5 bases). In germline, CDR1 is DFQATT, CDR2 SNEGSKA (reference sequence). This CDR3 comprises 13 residues.

This clonotype was observed a few times. The chain has TRBV6-1 and TRBJ2-7, with D possibly being TRBD2 (5 bases). The CDR3 sequence is 15 residues long. Per germline, CDR1 MNHNS and CDR2 SASEGT. Trimming stripped 6 bases from V and 5 bases from J, with 20 bases between. CDR3 protein: CASRNGRSRAHEQYF. The CDR3 DNA follows: TGTGCCAGCAGGAATGGGCGTTCGCGGGCCCACGAGCAGTACTTC.

This clonotype is a singleton in its sample. Possible read error: a much larger clone is one base away. The chain joins TRBV14 to TRBJ2-3; tentatively, D is TRBD1 or TRBD2 (5 bases each). CDR1 is SGHDN, CDR2 FVKESK, per germline. This CDR3 has 17 residues. The CDR3: CASCQPGTILSGDTQYF. The DNA of the CDR3 is TGTGCCAGCTGCCAACCCGGGACCATACTTTCTGGTGATACGCAGTATTTT.